This TCR beta chain emerged from a study of blood T cell repertoires in COVID-19. How the authors handled the data: Reference gene primer amplification gave nucleated cell count estimates. Here immunoSEQ multiplex PCR was the method, and the copy in TCRdb shows in-frame clones only, minus some. V, J and clone size are those of that table, while D and trimming were read from the DNA. This sample yields 250,000 or so clones, of which around four fifths are seen a single time; 4.2% belongs to the top ten. This TCR was sampled from a man aged 60 to 69 with acute or convalescent COVID-19. Material: peripheral blood.

CDR3 DNA: TGTGCCAGCAGTCTACCCTTGGGACAGAGGAACACTGAAGCTTTCTTT. Translation gives CASSLPLGQRNTEAFF. V gene TRBV6-6 combines with J gene TRBJ1-1; 7 bases agree with TRBD1. The CDR3 spans 16 residues. V lost 5 bases, J lost 1 base, and 10 bases stayed unmatched. The germline V gene has CDR1 MNHNY and CDR2 SVGAGI (reference sequence).